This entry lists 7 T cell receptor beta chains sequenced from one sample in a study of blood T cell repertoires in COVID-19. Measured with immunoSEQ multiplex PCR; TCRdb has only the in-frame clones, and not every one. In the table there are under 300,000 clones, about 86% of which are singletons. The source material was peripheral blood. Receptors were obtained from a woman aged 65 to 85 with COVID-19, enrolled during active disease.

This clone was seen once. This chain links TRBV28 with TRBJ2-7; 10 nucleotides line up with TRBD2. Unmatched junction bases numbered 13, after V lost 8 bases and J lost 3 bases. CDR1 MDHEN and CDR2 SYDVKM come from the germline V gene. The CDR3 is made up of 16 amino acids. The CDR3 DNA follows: TGTGCCAGCGAGGGAAGCGGGGGGGCCGGAGGCTACGAGCAGTACTTC. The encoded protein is CASEGSGGAGGYEQYF.

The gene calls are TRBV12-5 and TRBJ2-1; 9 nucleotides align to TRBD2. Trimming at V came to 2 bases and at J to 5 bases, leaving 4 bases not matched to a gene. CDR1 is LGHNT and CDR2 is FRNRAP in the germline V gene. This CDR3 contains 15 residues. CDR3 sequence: CASGLRSSGNNEQFF. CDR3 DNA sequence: TGTGCTAGTGGTTTGCGGTCTAGCGGGAACAATGAGCAGTTCTTC.

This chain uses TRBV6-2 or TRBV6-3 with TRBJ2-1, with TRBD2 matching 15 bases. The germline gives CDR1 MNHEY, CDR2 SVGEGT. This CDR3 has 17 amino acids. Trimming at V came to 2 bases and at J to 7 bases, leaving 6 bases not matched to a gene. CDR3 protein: CASSYRGLAGGRNEQFF. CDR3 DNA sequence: TGTGCCAGCAGTTACCGGGGACTAGCGGGGGGCAGGAATGAGCAGTTCTTC.

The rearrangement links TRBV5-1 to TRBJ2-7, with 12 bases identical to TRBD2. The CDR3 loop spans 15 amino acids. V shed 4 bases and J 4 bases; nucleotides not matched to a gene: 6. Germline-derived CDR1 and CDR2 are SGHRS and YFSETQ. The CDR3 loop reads CASSLRTSGEYEQYF. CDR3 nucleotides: TGCGCCAGCAGCCTACGGACTAGCGGGGAGTACGAGCAGTACTTC.

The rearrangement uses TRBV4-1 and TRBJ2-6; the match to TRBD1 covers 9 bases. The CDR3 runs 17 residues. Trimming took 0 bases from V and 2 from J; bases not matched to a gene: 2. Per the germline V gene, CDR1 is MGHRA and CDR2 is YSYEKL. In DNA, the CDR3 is TGCGCCAGCAGCCAAGACCGGGACAGGGCTGGGGCCAACGTCCTGACTTTC. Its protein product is CASSQDRDRAGANVLTF.

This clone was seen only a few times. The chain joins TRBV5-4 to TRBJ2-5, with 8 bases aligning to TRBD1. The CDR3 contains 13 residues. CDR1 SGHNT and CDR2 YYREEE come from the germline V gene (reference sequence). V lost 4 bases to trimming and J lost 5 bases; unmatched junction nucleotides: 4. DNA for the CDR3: TGTGCCAGCAGCCCGGCAGGGGGCGAGACCCAGTACTTC. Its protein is CASSPAGGETQYF.

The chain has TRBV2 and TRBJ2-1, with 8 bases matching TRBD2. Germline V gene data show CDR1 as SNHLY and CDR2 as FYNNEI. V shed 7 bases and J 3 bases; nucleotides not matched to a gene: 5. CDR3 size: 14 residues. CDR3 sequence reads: CASNLAGSYNEQFF. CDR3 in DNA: TGTGCCAGCAATTTAGCGGGGAGCTACAATGAGCAGTTCTTC.